The T cell receptor (beta chain) under discussion was sequenced for a study of cytomegalovirus exposure and HLA in healthy donors. Germline V gives CDR1 MDHEN, CDR2 SYDVKM. V shed 11 bases, J shed 3 bases, and the junction held 9 bases outside the gene matches. This CDR3 has 14 amino acids. Worth noting for this clone: Its target is unknown.

PCR primers comprised 60 Vbeta and 13 Jbeta primers. Sequencing was performed with immunoSEQ multiplex PCR; in TCRdb, only in-frame clones are kept and a portion is missing. The sample has 100,000 or so clones, nearly 80% seen once. Study conclusions and caveats: In vitro confirmation showed three CMV-associated chains to be CMV antigen specific. The study recorded over 150 TCR beta chains that were cytomegalovirus-associated.

The chain has TRBV28 and TRBJ2-4; 8 bases fit TRBD2. The specimen sequenced was PBMCs. This TCR derives from a young man in good health and CMV-seronegative. The CDR3 region is CAHKAGGVKNIQYF. Here the CDR3 DNA reads TGTGCCCACAAGGCCGGGGGGGTCAAAAACATTCAGTACTTC.